Shown below are 17 T cell receptor beta chains from a single sample sequenced in a study of T cells in Graves' hyperthyroidism and ophthalmopathy. Amplified TCR beta CDR3 regions came from RNA transcripts. With the HTBI primer set, the TCR CDR3 went through a first round of RT-PCR. TCRdb analysed the multiplex PCR reads with MiXCR anew, one entry per CDR3 protein. The sample shows hundreds of thousands of distinct CDR3 sequences, about 24% of them seen only once. The sample taken for sequencing was blood. The receptor set was obtained from a woman in her twenties or thirties with Graves' ophthalmopathy.

This clonotype was counted ten times or more. The V and J genes are TRBV12-3 or TRBV12-4 and TRBJ2-7; TRBD2 aligns across 9 bases. J gave up 6 bases and V 3 bases, and 6 bases lay outside the gene matches. This CDR3 has 14 amino acids. The CDR3 DNA reads as TGTGCCAGCAGTTTGACTAGCGGAGGTAGCGAGCAGTACTTC. Protein product: CASSLTSGGSEQYF.

This clonotype was observed at least ten times. The chain employs TRBV6-2 or TRBV6-3 and TRBJ1-2; a weak D match, TRBD1 (6 bases). V lost 6 bases, J lost 8 bases, and 13 bases lay in between. This CDR3 has 12 residues. The germline V gene encodes CDR1 MNHEY and CDR2 SVGEGT. CDR3 nucleotide sequence: TGTGCCAGCAGACCACAGGGCATGGGCTACACCTTC. Translation: CASRPQGMGYTF.

V usage is TRBV14 and J usage is TRBJ2-2; 10 bases fit TRBD2. This CDR3 has 20 residues. The V and J ends lost 1 base and 1 base, in that order; junction bases with no gene match: 12. The germline V gene has CDR1 SGHDN and CDR2 FVKESK. CDR3 loop: CASSQVQSGGEPLNTGELFF. As DNA, the CDR3 is TGTGCCAGCAGCCAAGTCCAGAGCGGGGGGGAACCATTGAACACCGGGGAGCTGTTTTTT.

This clonotype was found many times. The chain employs TRBV12-3 or TRBV12-4 and TRBJ1-1; D remains unclear. This CDR3 has 13 amino acids. V lost 6 bases to trimming and J lost 1 base, with 9 bases between them. The CDR3 sequence: CASSPGWNTEAFF. The DNA of the CDR3 is TGTGCCAGCAGCCCCGGCTGGAACACTGAAGCTTTCTTT.

This clonotype was counted at least ten times. This chain connects TRBV30 to TRBJ2-7; D is perhaps TRBD1 (6 bases). V was trimmed by 3 bases and J by 0 bases, leaving 9 bases between them. Germline V gene lookup returns CDR1 GTSNPN and CDR2 SVGIG (reference sequence). There are 13 residues in the CDR3. In DNA, the CDR3 is TGTGCCTGGAGCACAGGGAACTCCTACGAGCAGTACTTC. Its protein is CAWSTGNSYEQYF.

Many counts were recorded for this clonotype. J is TRBJ2-7 and V is TRBV10-2; TRBD1 is a possible D gene (5 bases). CDR1 is WSHSY, CDR2 SAAADI, per germline. Between the trimmed V and J ends, which lost 4 bases and 5 bases, there was a span of 9 bases. This CDR3 has 12 residues. The CDR3 nucleotides are TGCGCCAGCAGTGCCAGGGCTGACGAGCAGTACTTC. Translating gives CASSARADEQYF.

The V call is TRBV7-6, the J call TRBJ2-7; no firm D call. Germline V CDR1 and CDR2: SGHVS, FNYEAQ. The CDR3 has 15 amino acids. Trimming removed 0 bases from V and 4 bases from J, with 13 bases in between. CDR3 bases: TGTGCCAGCAGCTTAGCGGACGGCCCGAATTACGAGCAGTACTTC. Amino acids: CASSLADGPNYEQYF. The variable domain in full, completed from reference TRBV7-6 and TRBJ2-7, reads GAGVSQSPRYKVTKRGQDVALRCDPISGHVSLYWYRQALGQGPEFLTYFNYEAQQDKSGLPNDRFSAERPEGSISTLTIQRTEQRDSAMYRCASSLADGPNYEQYFGPGTRLTVT.

This clonotype was counted at least ten times. J is TRBJ2-6 and V is TRBV11-1; possible D gene TRBD1, 5 bases. V lost 8 bases, J lost 1 base, and 18 bases lay in between. This CDR3 comprises 17 residues. Germline V gene lookup returns CDR1 SGHAT and CDR2 FQDESV (reference sequence). DNA of the CDR3: TGTGCCAGCGGACAAGAGGATTTAGGTTCTGGGGCCAACGTCCTGACTTTC. Protein product: CASGQEDLGSGANVLTF.

This clonotype was observed at least ten times. This rearrangement joins TRBV6-1 to TRBJ2-5; 9 bases fit TRBD2. V shed 4 bases and J 5 bases; nucleotides not matched to a gene: 8. The germline CDR1 and CDR2 sequences are MNHNS and SASEGT. The CDR3 has 15 residues. The CDR3 reads CASSAPGTSTETQYF. The CDR3 coding sequence is TGTGCCAGCAGTGCCCCCGGGACTAGCACGGAGACCCAGTACTTC.

This clonotype showed up just a few times. The chain links TRBV18 to TRBJ1-1; 9 bases align to TRBD1. J gave up 8 bases and V 5 bases, and 9 bases lay outside the gene matches. The CDR3 totals 14 residues. The germline CDR1 and CDR2 sequences are KGHSH and LQKENI. In DNA, the CDR3 is TGTGCCAGCTCAACGACCACAGGGGGCTCGGAAGCTTTCTTT. It translates to CASSTTTGGSEAFF.

This clonotype was seen many times. V gene TRBV7-6 combines with J gene TRBJ2-7; the D gene could be TRBD1 or TRBD2 (5 bases each). Per germline, CDR1 SGHVS and CDR2 FNYEAQ. With 6 bases removed from V and 3 bases from J, the gap between germline ends came to 15 bases. This CDR3 is 14 amino acids long. CDR3 DNA sequence: TGTGCCAGCAGGCCGGGGACGGGCGTCTACGAGCAGTACTTC. It specifies CASRPGTGVYEQYF. Full variable domain (outside the CDR3, taken from reference TRBV7-6 and TRBJ2-7): GAGVSQSPRYKVTKRGQDVALRCDPISGHVSLYWYRQALGQGPEFLTYFNYEAQQDKSGLPNDRFSAERPEGSISTLTIQRTEQRDSAMYRCASRPGTGVYEQYFGPGTRLTVT.

This clonotype appeared many times. V and J are TRBV28 and TRBJ1-2; no clear D. Trimming stripped 7 bases from V and 3 bases from J, with 12 bases between. Germline lookup yields CDR1 MDHEN and CDR2 SYDVKM. This CDR3 is built from 13 residues. CDR3 in DNA: TGTGCCAGCAAGGACGGGTTTTACTATGGCTACACCTTC. Protein: CASKDGFYYGYTF.

This clonotype has only a few counts. The rearrangement uses TRBV7-2 and TRBJ2-7, with 10 nucleotides matching TRBD2. V lost 5 bases and J lost 4; bases outside the gene matches: 23. Germline-derived CDR1 and CDR2 are SGHTA and FQGNSA. The length of the CDR3 is 20 residues. The CDR3 loop is CASSNQPGLAGAEGAYEQYF. Written as DNA, the CDR3 is TGTGCCAGCAGCAACCAGCCTGGGCTAGCGGGAGCCGAAGGGGCTTACGAGCAGTACTTC.

The chain's CDR3 is CASSPYGVSYEQYF. The CDR3 region has the DNA TGTGCCAGCAGCCCGTATGGGGTTTCCTACGAGCAGTACTTC. The chain couples TRBV13 to TRBJ2-7, with D uncertain. Germline V gives CDR1 PRHDT, CDR2 FYEKMQ (reference sequence). Trimming took 5 bases from V and 1 from J, leaving 12 bases between them. The CDR3 length is 14 residues. The whole variable domain, remainder taken from reference TRBV13 and TRBJ2-7, is AAGVIQSPRHLIKEKRETATLKCYPIPRHDTVYWYQQGPGQDPQFLISFYEKMQSDKGSIPDRFSAQQFSDYHSELNMSSLELGDSALYFCASSPYGVSYEQYFGPGTRLTVT.

Worth noting for this clonotype: The junction does not match germline at one end; this may be a read error. The V and J genes are TRBV11-2 and TRBJ2-2; TRBD1 aligns across 9 bases. CDR1 and CDR2 from the germline V gene are SGHAT and FQNNGV. This CDR3 has 16 residues. Here the CDR3 DNA reads TGTGTCAGCAGCTCCCGGACAGGGGTTAACACCGGGGAGCTGTTTTTT. This gives the protein CVSSSRTGVNTGELFF.

This chain links TRBV11-2 with TRBJ2-5; D not certain. V was trimmed by 4 bases and J by 5 bases, leaving 14 bases between them. This CDR3 is 14 amino acids long. Germline V lookup: CDR1 SGHAT, CDR2 FQNNGV. The CDR3 DNA reads as TGTGCCAGCAGCTCCTGGACGGATGGGGAGACCCAGTACTTC. Residues: CASSSWTDGETQYF.

This clonotype was observed many times. The chain couples TRBV14 to TRBJ2-2; no clear D gene. Germline loops: CDR1 SGHDN, CDR2 FVKESK. This CDR3 spans 14 amino acids. The V end lost 1 base, the J end lost 5 bases, and 8 bases lay between the germline ends. The CDR3 sequence: CASSQVFDTGELFF. In DNA, the CDR3 is TGTGCCAGCAGCCAAGTTTTTGATACCGGGGAGCTGTTTTTT.